One and the same sample provided the 2 T cell receptor beta chains below, sequenced in a study of T-cell reconstitution after alpha-beta-depleted transplantation in children. The library targeted TCRbeta and was prepared with unique molecular identifiers. TCRdb re-called the PCR reads with MiXCR, one entry per CDR3 protein. This table holds about 900,000 distinct CDR3 sequences, about 29% found once. The source was PBMCs, mostly from graft donor cells, collected 360 days after TCRalphabeta/CD19-depleted stem cell transplant. These receptors all stem from a boy younger than two who had a stem cell transplant for SCID, so the T cells may come from the graft donor.

The chain couples TRBV7-6 to TRBJ1-2; TRBD1 is a possible D gene (6 bases). This CDR3 is 15 amino acids long. Germline V gene lookup returns CDR1 SGHVS and CDR2 FNYEAQ. The V gene lost 1 base and the J gene lost 7 bases, with 16 bases spanning the gap. The chain's CDR3 is CASSLGKQGPGGYTF. In DNA form, the CDR3 reads TGTGCCAGCAGCTTAGGGAAACAGGGCCCCGGTGGCTACACCTTC.

In this sample, this clonotype turned up a few times. The chain employs TRBV5-1 and TRBJ2-3; D is perhaps TRBD1 or TRBD2 (6 bases each). The germline CDR1 and CDR2 sequences are SGHRS and YFSETQ. Trimming stripped 5 bases from V and 4 bases from J, with 14 bases between. The CDR3 spans 14 residues. The chain's CDR3 is CASRGGHPSDTQYF. The CDR3 DNA follows: TGCGCCAGCAGGGGGGGCCATCCCTCAGATACGCAGTATTTT.